The clone carrying this T cell receptor (beta chain) was seen once. Its target is not known. The data belong to a study of CD8+CD57+ T cells in acquired aplastic anemia. The wider study: Isolated CD4+ and CD8+ cells, once sorted, yielded DNA averaging around 3.3 ug. The study, taken as a whole, reports: Comparison of patients with controls identified almost 30 shared CD8+ CDR3 sequences.

Genomic DNA served as template for TCR beta VDJ and CDR3 profiling. TCRdb used MiXCR to reprocess the reads, holding one entry per CDR3 protein. This sample yields some 200,000 distinct CDR3 sequences, of which nearly 50% are seen a single time; around 9.7% belongs to the top ten. V trimming: 0 bases; J trimming: 7 bases; junction bases outside the gene matches: 3. The germline V gene has CDR1 SGHKS and CDR2 YYEKEE (reference sequence). CDR3 size: 13 residues. Individuals selected for sequencing had exhibited CD8+CD57+ cell expansion on flow cytometry. Patients were untreated when blood was sampled. Sample: sorted CD4+, CD8+, or CD8+CD57+ T cells (not recorded which) from PBMCs. The chain is built from TRBV5-5 and TRBJ2-7, with TRBD1 matching 8 bases. This TCR was sampled from a human donor with aplastic anemia. The chain's CDR3 is CASSLETGDEQYF. The CDR3 coding sequence is TGTGCCAGCAGCTTGGAGACAGGGGATGAGCAGTACTTC.